This is a list of T cell receptor beta chains from one sample in a study of molecular identifiers for immune sequencing clone quantification. Each CDR3 protein gets one entry after TCRdb re-called the PCR reads with MiXCR. The profile shows 490,000 or so distinct CDR3 sequences, over 20% of them singletons. Source material: naive CD8+ T cells from blood, with Jurkat cell RNA spiked in. Receptors originate from a human donor in good health. Some libraries in this study had Jurkat cell RNA spiked in. The CDR3 runs from the conserved cysteine through the conserved F or W. D genes are given only for firm matches. Rows may omit the clone size; those that give it use once, few, many or a size class.

V: TRBV4-1
J: TRBJ2-7
D: NA
size: many
CDR3: CASSQILGREQYF
DNA: TGCGCCAGCAGCCAGATCTTGGGGCGAGAGCAGTACTTC

V: TRBV30
J: TRBJ2-5
D: NA
size: NA
CDR3: CAWFPEEEETQYF
DNA: TGTGCCTGGTTCCCCGAGGAGGAAGAGACCCAGTACTTC

V: TRBV28
J: TRBJ2-3
D: NA
size: many
CDR3: CASKRITDTQYF
DNA: TGTGCCAGCAAGCGGATCACAGATACGCAGTATTTT

V: TRBV5-1
J: TRBJ2-1
D: TRBD1
size: NA
CDR3: CASSSGQGTDEQFF
DNA: TGCGCCAGCAGCTCCGGACAGGGGACGGATGAGCAGTTCTTC

V: TRBV27
J: TRBJ2-1
D: NA
size: NA
CDR3: CASSLYAGPSYNEQFF
DNA: TGTGCCAGCAGTTTATACGCCGGGCCCTCCTACAATGAGCAGTTCTTC

V: TRBV14
J: TRBJ2-1
D: NA
size: many
CDR3: CASSTGTRNEQFF
DNA: TGTGCCAGCAGTACCGGGACGAGGAATGAGCAGTTCTTC

V: TRBV5-4
J: TRBJ2-5
D: NA
size: many
CDR3: CASSRPDGGSDETQYF
DNA: TGTGCCAGCAGCCGTCCCGATGGGGGGAGCGATGAGACCCAGTACTTC

V: TRBV2
J: TRBJ1-2
D: NA
size: NA
CDR3: CASIPTVTYGYTF
DNA: TGTGCCAGCATCCCGACAGTAACCTATGGCTACACCTTC

V: TRBV7-6
J: TRBJ2-3
D: NA
size: NA
CDR3: CASSYSPESTDTQYF
DNA: TGTGCCAGCAGCTACTCGCCAGAAAGCACAGATACGCAGTATTTT

V: TRBV20-1
J: TRBJ2-3
D: TRBD2
size: NA
CDR3: CSARDVLRGGPEDTQYF
DNA: TGCAGTGCTAGAGATGTTTTGCGGGGGGGTCCCGAGGATACGCAGTATTTT

V: TRBV20-1
J: TRBJ1-5
D: TRBD1
size: few
CDR3: CSASPGGVQGQPQHF
DNA: TGCAGTGCTAGCCCAGGGGGGGTGCAGGGTCAGCCCCAGCATTTT

V: TRBV4-3
J: TRBJ1-5
D: NA
size: few
CDR3: CASSQGPVDNQPQHF
DNA: TGCGCCAGCAGCCAAGGGCCAGTCGACAATCAGCCCCAGCATTTT

V: TRBV28
J: TRBJ1-5
D: NA
size: many
CDR3: CASSLSWGQPQHF
DNA: TGTGCCAGCAGTTTATCTTGGGGTCAGCCCCAGCATTTT

V: TRBV20-1
J: TRBJ2-7
D: TRBD2
size: NA
CDR3: CSASGLAHSYEQYF
DNA: TGCAGTGCTAGCGGACTAGCGCATTCCTACGAGCAGTACTTC

V: TRBV7-6
J: TRBJ2-3
D: NA
size: few
CDR3: CASSYNGRAADTQYF
DNA: TGTGCCAGCAGTTATAACGGACGGGCGGCAGATACGCAGTATTTT

V: TRBV6-6
J: TRBJ1-1
D: NA
size: NA
CDR3: CASSPGQWTEAFF
DNA: TGTGCCAGCAGTCCCGGACAGTGGACTGAAGCTTTCTTT

V: TRBV6-2/TRBV6-3
J: TRBJ2-7
D: NA
size: NA
CDR3: CASSYINGPYERYF
DNA: TGTGCCAGCAGTTATATCAACGGACCCTACGAGCGGTACTTC

V: TRBV7-9
J: TRBJ2-4
D: NA
size: many
CDR3: CASSLGGTKNIQYF
DNA: TGTGCCAGCAGCTTGGGAGGTACCAAAAACATTCAGTACTTC

V: TRBV19
J: TRBJ2-7
D: NA
size: few
CDR3: CASSPMGGVYSYEQYF
DNA: TGTGCCAGTAGCCCTATGGGGGGCGTCTACTCCTACGAGCAGTACTTC

V: TRBV5-6
J: TRBJ2-1
D: TRBD1
size: NA
CDR3: CASSLRQGWDSEQFF
DNA: TGTGCCAGCAGCTTGAGGCAGGGATGGGACAGTGAGCAGTTCTTC

V: TRBV27
J: TRBJ1-1
D: TRBD1
size: NA
CDR3: CASGVTGIGTEAFF
DNA: TGTGCCAGCGGGGTGACAGGGATAGGGACTGAAGCTTTCTTT

V: TRBV30
J: TRBJ2-5
D: TRBD2
size: many
CDR3: CAWTWGGVAETQYF
DNA: TGTGCCTGGACCTGGGGGGGAGTAGCAGAGACCCAGTACTTC

V: TRBV4-1
J: TRBJ1-1
D: NA
size: many
CDR3: CASSQVVRGGLTEAFF
DNA: TGCGCCAGCAGCCAAGTTGTGCGTGGGGGGCTCACTGAAGCTTTCTTT

V: TRBV7-2
J: TRBJ2-7
D: NA
size: NA
CDR3: CASSYGGQTYEQYF
DNA: TGTGCCAGCAGCTACGGGGGGCAAACCTACGAGCAGTACTTC

V: TRBV4-1
J: TRBJ2-7
D: NA
size: NA
CDR3: CASSPDVRQGSYEQYF
DNA: TGCGCCAGCAGCCCGGACGTCCGCCAGGGGAGTTACGAGCAGTACTTC

V: TRBV10-2
J: TRBJ1-5
D: NA
size: few
CDR3: CASSGRQLGAQHF
DNA: TGCGCCAGCAGTGGGAGACAGTTAGGGGCCCAGCATTTT

V: TRBV20-1
J: TRBJ2-5
D: NA
size: NA
CDR3: CSASPLAGAQETQYF
DNA: TGCAGTGCTAGCCCCCTGGCGGGGGCCCAAGAGACCCAGTACTTC

V: TRBV20-1
J: TRBJ2-5
D: NA
size: many
CDR3: CSARSRGDLRGKTQYF
DNA: TGCAGTGCTAGATCCAGGGGCGACCTTAGGGGAAAGACCCAGTACTTC

V: TRBV27
J: TRBJ2-7
D: TRBD2
size: many
CDR3: CASSLLAGASYEQYF
DNA: TGTGCCAGCAGTTTGCTAGCGGGAGCGTCCTACGAGCAGTACTTC

V: TRBV6-6
J: TRBJ1-5
D: NA
size: many
CDR3: CASSHGFSQPQHF
DNA: TGTGCCAGCAGCCACGGGTTCAGCCAGCCCCAGCATTTT

V: TRBV27
J: TRBJ1-2
D: TRBD1
size: many
CDR3: CASSLHRDSPNYGYTF
DNA: TGTGCCAGCAGTTTGCATAGGGACAGTCCGAACTATGGCTACACCTTC

V: TRBV9
J: TRBJ2-7
D: NA
size: NA
CDR3: CASSAGGAREQYF
DNA: TGTGCCAGCAGCGCCGGGGGAGCTCGAGAGCAGTACTTC

V: TRBV5-6
J: TRBJ2-1
D: TRBD1
size: NA
CDR3: CASSSSGTGTYNEQFF
DNA: TGTGCCAGCAGCTCATCCGGGACAGGGACCTACAATGAGCAGTTCTTC

V: TRBV5-6
J: TRBJ2-7
D: NA
size: many
CDR3: CASSSGTGSNEQYF
DNA: TGTGCCAGCAGCTCCGGTACGGGAAGCAACGAGCAGTACTTC

V: TRBV14
J: TRBJ2-6
D: NA
size: many
CDR3: CASSPEDNFRANVLTF
DNA: TGTGCCAGCAGCCCAGAGGACAATTTTCGGGCCAACGTCCTGACTTTC

V: TRBV7-9
J: TRBJ2-7
D: TRBD2
size: many
CDR3: CASSTPSGRAAYEQYF
DNA: TGTGCCAGCAGCACCCCAAGCGGGAGGGCCGCCTACGAGCAGTACTTC

V: TRBV27
J: TRBJ2-3
D: TRBD2
size: few
CDR3: CASRTDDPGTSGSASTDTQYF
DNA: TGTGCCAGCAGAACCGATGACCCCGGGACTAGCGGGAGTGCTAGCACAGATACGCAGTATTTT

V: TRBV15
J: TRBJ1-5
D: NA
size: NA
CDR3: CATSRDLGLGQPQHF
DNA: TGTGCCACCAGCAGAGACCTGGGTTTGGGTCAGCCCCAGCATTTT

V: TRBV28
J: TRBJ1-5
D: NA
size: many
CDR3: CASSWHRAPPVDQPQHF
DNA: TGTGCCAGCAGTTGGCACAGAGCCCCCCCCGTCGATCAGCCCCAGCATTTT

V: TRBV6-5
J: TRBJ1-5
D: TRBD1
size: NA
CDR3: CASRGQYSNQPQHF
DNA: TGTGCCAGCCGGGGACAGTATAGCAATCAGCCCCAGCATTTT

V: TRBV19
J: TRBJ2-7
D: TRBD2
size: many
CDR3: CASSIAGASYEQYF
DNA: TGTGCCAGCAGTATAGCGGGGGCCTCCTACGAGCAGTACTTC

V: TRBV30
J: TRBJ2-1
D: TRBD1
size: few
CDR3: CAWTPGTGLLEQFF
DNA: TGTGCCTGGACCCCCGGGACAGGGCTGCTTGAGCAGTTCTTC

V: TRBV24-1
J: TRBJ2-1
D: NA
size: few
CDR3: CATSDPFSGGAYNEQFF
DNA: TGTGCCACCAGTGATCCCTTTAGCGGCGGCGCCTACAATGAGCAGTTCTTC

V: TRBV20-1
J: TRBJ2-7
D: TRBD1
size: few
CDR3: CSATTGGYEQYF
DNA: TGCAGTGCCACGACAGGGGGCTACGAGCAGTACTTC

V: TRBV10-3
J: TRBJ2-7
D: NA
size: many
CDR3: CAISASYEQYF
DNA: TGTGCCATCAGTGCCTCCTACGAGCAGTACTTC

V: TRBV19
J: TRBJ1-5
D: NA
size: few
CDR3: CASSFGTRNQPQHF
DNA: TGTGCCAGTAGTTTCGGGACGCGAAACCAGCCCCAGCATTTT

V: TRBV7-9
J: TRBJ1-1
D: NA
size: NA
CDR3: CASSPTQGQRTEAFF
DNA: TGTGCCAGCAGCCCTACACAGGGTCAGAGGACTGAAGCTTTCTTT

V: TRBV10-3
J: TRBJ2-3
D: NA
size: few
CDR3: CAISETGSTDTQYF
DNA: TGTGCCATCAGTGAAACAGGGAGCACAGATACGCAGTATTTT

V: TRBV7-9
J: TRBJ1-4
D: NA
size: many
CDR3: CASGSWENEKLFF
DNA: TGTGCCAGCGGAAGCTGGGAAAATGAAAAACTGTTTTTT

V: TRBV12-3/TRBV12-4
J: TRBJ2-7
D: NA
size: many
CDR3: CASSHGGSYEQYF
DNA: TGTGCCAGCAGTCATGGGGGATCCTACGAGCAGTACTTC

V: TRBV2
J: TRBJ2-7
D: TRBD2
size: few
CDR3: CASSPLGLAGRLGSYEQYF
DNA: TGTGCCAGCAGTCCCCTCGGACTAGCGGGGAGGTTGGGGTCCTACGAGCAGTACTTC

V: TRBV10-3
J: TRBJ1-2
D: NA
size: NA
CDR3: CAISEGQSYSYTF
DNA: TGTGCCATCAGTGAGGGACAGTCCTATAGCTACACCTTC

V: TRBV7-9
J: TRBJ2-5
D: NA
size: NA
CDR3: CASSLAEGPIQETQYF
DNA: TGTGCCAGCAGCTTAGCGGAGGGACCCATACAAGAGACCCAGTACTTC

V: TRBV5-4
J: TRBJ2-7
D: TRBD2
size: many
CDR3: CASSYGLAMYEQYF
DNA: TGTGCCAGCAGCTACGGACTAGCGATGTACGAGCAGTACTTC